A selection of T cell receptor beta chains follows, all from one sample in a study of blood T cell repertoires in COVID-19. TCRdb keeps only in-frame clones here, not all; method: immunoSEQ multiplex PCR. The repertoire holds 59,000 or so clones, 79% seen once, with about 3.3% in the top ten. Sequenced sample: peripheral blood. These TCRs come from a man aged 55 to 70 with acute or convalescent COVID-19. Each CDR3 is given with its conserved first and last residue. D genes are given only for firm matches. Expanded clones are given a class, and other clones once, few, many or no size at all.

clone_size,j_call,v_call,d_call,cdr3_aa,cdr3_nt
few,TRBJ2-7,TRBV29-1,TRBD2,CSVGGGRTGVYEQYF,TGCAGCGTTGGAGGCGGGAGAACAGGAGTGTACGAGCAGTACTTC
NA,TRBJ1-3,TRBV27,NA,CASSITGPRDTIYF,TGTGCCAGCAGTATCACAGGGCCTCGCGACACCATATATTTT
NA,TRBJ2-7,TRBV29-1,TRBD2,CSVEAPGLAAYEQYF,TGCAGCGTTGAAGCTCCCGGACTAGCGGCCTACGAGCAGTACTTC
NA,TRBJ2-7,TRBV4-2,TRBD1,CASSLSSGQGFYEQYF,TGTGCCAGCAGCCTATCGTCGGGACAGGGGTTCTACGAGCAGTACTTC
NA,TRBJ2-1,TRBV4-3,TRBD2,CASSYSGRGPFF,TGCGCCAGCAGCTATAGCGGGAGGGGTCCGTTCTTC
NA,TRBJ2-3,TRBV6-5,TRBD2,CASWSGTSGTDTQYF,TGTGCCAGCTGGTCCGGGACTAGCGGCACAGATACGCAGTATTTT
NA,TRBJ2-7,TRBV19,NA,CASSTRSSDEQYF,TGTGCCAGTAGTACCAGGTCGTCGGACGAGCAGTACTTC
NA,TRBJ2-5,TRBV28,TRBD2,CASSLVPSGRRGETQYF,TGTGCCAGCAGTTTGGTCCCTAGCGGGAGGAGAGGCGAGACCCAGTACTTC
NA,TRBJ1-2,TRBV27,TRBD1,CASRKGQTNYGYTF,TGTGCCAGCAGGAAGGGACAGACTAACTATGGCTACACCTTC
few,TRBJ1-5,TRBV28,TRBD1,CASSNTRTGPRQPQHF,TGTGCCAGCAGTAATACTAGGACAGGTCCCAGGCAGCCCCAGCATTTT